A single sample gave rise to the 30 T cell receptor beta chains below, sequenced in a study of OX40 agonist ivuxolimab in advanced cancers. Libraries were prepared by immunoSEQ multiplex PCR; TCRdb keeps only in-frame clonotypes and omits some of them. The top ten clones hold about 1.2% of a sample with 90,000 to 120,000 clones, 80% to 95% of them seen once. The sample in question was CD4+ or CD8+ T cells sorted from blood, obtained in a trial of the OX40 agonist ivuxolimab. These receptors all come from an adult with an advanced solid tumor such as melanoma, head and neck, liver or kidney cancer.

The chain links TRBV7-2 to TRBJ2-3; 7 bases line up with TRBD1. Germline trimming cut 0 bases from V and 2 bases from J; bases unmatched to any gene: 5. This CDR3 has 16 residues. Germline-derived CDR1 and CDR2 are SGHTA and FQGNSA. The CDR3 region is CASSLAPQGDTDTQYF. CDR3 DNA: TGTGCCAGCAGCTTAGCACCCCAGGGGGACACAGATACGCAGTATTTT.

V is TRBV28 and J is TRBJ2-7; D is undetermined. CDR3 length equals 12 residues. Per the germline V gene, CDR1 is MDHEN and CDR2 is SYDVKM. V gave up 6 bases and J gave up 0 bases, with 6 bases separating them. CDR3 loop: CASREHSYEQYF. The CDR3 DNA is TGTGCCAGCAGGGAACACTCCTACGAGCAGTACTTC.

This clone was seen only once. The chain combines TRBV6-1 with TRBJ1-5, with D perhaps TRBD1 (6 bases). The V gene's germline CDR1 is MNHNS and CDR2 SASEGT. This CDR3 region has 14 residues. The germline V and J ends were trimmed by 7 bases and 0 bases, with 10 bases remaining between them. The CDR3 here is CASKTGISNQPQHF. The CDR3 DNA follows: TGTGCCAGCAAAACAGGGATTAGCAATCAGCCCCAGCATTTT.

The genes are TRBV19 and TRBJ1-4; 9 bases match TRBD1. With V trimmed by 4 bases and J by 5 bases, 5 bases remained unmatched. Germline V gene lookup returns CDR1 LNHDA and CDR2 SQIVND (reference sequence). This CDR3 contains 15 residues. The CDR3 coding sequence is TGTGCCAGTAGTACTCACAGGGGGCGGAATGAAAAACTGTTTTTT. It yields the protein CASSTHRGRNEKLFF. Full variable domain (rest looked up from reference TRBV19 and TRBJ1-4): DGGITQSPKYLFRKEGQNVTLSCEQNLNHDAMYWYRQDPGQGLRLIYYSQIVNDFQKGDIAEGYSVSREKKESFPLTVTSAQKNPTAFYLCASSTHRGRNEKLFFGSGTQLSVL.

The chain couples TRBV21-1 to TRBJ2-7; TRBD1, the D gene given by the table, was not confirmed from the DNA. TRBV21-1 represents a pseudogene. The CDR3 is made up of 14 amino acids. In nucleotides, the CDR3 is TGTGCCAGCAGTGGACAGGGGACCTCCTACGAGCAGTACTTC. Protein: CASSGQGTSYEQYF.

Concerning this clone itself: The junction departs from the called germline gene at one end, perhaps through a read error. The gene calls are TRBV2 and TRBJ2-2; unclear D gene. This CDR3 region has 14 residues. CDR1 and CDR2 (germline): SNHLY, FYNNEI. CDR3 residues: CASREGPGTGELFF. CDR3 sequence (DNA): TGTGCCAGCAGGGAAGGTCCGGGCACCGGGGAGCTGTTTTTT.

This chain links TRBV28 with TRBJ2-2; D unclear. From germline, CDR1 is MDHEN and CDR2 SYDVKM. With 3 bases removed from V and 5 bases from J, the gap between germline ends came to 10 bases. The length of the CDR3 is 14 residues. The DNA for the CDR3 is TGTGCCAGCAGTTTGGTACAAGAAACCGGGGAGCTGTTTTTT. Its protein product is CASSLVQETGELFF.

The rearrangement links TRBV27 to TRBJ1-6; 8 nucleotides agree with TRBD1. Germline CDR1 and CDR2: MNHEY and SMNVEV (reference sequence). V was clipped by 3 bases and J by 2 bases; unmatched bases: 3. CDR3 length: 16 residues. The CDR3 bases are TGTGCCAGCAGTTTCAGACAGGGGACCTATAATTCACCCCTCCACTTT. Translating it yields CASSFRQGTYNSPLHF.

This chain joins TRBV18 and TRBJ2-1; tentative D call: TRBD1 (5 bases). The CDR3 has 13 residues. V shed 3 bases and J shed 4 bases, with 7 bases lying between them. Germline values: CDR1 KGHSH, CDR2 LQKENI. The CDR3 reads CASSPDTYNEQFF. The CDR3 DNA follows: TGTGCCAGCTCACCGGACACTTACAATGAGCAGTTCTTC.

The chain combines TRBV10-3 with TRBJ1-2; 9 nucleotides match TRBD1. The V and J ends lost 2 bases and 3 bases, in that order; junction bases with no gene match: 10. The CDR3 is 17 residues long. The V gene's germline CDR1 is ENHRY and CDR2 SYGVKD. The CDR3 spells CAISEGQGTLRDYGYTF. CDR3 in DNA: TGTGCCATCAGTGAGGGACAGGGGACGCTTAGGGACTATGGCTACACCTTC.

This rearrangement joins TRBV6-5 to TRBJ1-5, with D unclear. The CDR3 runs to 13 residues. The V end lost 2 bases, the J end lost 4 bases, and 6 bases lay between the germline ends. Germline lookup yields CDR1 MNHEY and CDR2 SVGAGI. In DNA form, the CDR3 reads TGTGCCAGCAGTTACCGAAAAAATCAGCCCCAGCATTTT. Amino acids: CASSYRKNQPQHF.

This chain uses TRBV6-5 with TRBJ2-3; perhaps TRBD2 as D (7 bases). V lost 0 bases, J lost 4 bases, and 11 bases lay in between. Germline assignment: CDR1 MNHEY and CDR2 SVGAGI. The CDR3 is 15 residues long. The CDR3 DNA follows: TGTGCCAGCAGTTACTCGGGAGGGGGGGCAGATACGCAGTATTTT. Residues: CASSYSGGGADTQYF.

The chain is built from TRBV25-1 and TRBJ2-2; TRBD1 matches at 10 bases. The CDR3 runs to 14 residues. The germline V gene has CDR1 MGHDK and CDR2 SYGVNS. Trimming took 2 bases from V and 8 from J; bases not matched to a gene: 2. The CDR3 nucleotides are TGTGCCAGCAGTGAAGGACAGGGGGTTGGGGAGCTGTTTTTT. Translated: CASSEGQGVGELFF.

The CDR3: CASSLTGFGQGASTEAFF. In nucleotides, the CDR3 is TGTGCCAGCAGCTTAACTGGCTTTGGTCAGGGGGCGAGCACTGAAGCTTTCTTT. The rearrangement uses TRBV7-3 and TRBJ1-1, with TRBD1 matching over 8 bases. From germline, CDR1 is SGHTA and CDR2 FQGTGA. J was trimmed by 4 bases and V by 0 bases; bases with no gene match: 13. The CDR3 contains 18 residues.

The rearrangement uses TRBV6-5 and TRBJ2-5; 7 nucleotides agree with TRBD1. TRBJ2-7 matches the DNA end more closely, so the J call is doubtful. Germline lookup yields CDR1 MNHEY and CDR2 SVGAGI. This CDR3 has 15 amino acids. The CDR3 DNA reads TGTGCCAGCAGTTACTCGGCAGGGGGATCCTACGAGCAGTACTTC. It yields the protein CASSYSAGGSYEQYF.

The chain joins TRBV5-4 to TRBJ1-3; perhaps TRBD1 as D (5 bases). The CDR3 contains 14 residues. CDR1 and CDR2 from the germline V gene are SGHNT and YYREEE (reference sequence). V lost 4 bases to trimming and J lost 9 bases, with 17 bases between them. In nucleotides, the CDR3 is TGTGCCAGCAGCGAGCGGGACGGACTCACCACCATATATTTT. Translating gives CASSERDGLTTIYF.

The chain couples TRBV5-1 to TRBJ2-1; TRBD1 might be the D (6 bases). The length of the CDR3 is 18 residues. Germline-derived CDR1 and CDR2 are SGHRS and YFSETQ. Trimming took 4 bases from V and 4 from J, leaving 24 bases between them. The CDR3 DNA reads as TGCGCCAGCAGCCCCGAGACAGGTTCCCCCCTCCTATACAATGAGCAGTTCTTC. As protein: CASSPETGSPLLYNEQFF.

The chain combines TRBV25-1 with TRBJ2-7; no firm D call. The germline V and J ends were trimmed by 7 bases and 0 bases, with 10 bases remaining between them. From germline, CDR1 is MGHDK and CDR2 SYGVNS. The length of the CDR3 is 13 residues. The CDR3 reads CASIGLSSYEQYF. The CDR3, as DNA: TGTGCCAGCATCGGTCTCAGCTCCTACGAGCAGTACTTC.

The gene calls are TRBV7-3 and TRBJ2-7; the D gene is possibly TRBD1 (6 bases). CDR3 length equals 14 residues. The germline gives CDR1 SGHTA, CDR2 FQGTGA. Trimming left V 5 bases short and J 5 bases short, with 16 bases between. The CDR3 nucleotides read TGTGCCAGCAGCCCAACAGGGTTCCTGGACGAGCAGTACTTC. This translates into CASSPTGFLDEQYF.

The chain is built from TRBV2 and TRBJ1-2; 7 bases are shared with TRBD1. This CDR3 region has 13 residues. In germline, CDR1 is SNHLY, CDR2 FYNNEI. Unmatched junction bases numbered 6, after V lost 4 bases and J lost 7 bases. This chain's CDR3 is CASSADRAGGYTF. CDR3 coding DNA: TGTGCCAGCAGTGCCGACAGGGCCGGTGGCTACACCTTC.

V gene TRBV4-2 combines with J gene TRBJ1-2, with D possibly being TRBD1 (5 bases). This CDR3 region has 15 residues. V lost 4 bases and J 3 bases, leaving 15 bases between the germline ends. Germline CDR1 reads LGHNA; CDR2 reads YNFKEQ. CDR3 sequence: CASSPPGRGDYGYTF. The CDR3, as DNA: TGTGCCAGCAGCCCCCCGGGTCGGGGGGACTATGGCTACACCTTC.

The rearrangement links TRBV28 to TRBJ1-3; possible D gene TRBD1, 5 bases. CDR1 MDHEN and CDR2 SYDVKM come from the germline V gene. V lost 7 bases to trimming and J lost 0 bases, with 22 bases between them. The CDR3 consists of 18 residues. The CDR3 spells CASTPGGAERGSGNTIYF. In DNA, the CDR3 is TGTGCCAGCACCCCGGGTGGTGCGGAGAGGGGCTCTGGAAACACCATATATTTT.

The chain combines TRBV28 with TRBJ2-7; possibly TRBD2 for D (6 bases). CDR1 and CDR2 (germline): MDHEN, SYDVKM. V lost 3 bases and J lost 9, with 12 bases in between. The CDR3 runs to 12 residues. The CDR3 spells CASSFQEGRQYF. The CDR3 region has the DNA TGTGCCAGCAGTTTCCAGGAGGGACGGCAGTACTTC.

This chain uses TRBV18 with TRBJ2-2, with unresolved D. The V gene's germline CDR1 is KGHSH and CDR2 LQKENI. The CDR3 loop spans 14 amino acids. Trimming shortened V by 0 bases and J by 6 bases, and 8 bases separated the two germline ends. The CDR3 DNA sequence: TGTGCCAGCTCACCACCCTCAATCGCCGGGGAGCTGTTTTTT. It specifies CASSPPSIAGELFF.

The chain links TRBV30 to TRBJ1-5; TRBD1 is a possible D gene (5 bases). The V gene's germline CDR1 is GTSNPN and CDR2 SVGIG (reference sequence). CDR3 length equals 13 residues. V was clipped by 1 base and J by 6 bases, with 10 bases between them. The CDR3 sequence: CAWSAGYAQPQHF. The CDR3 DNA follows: TGTGCCTGGAGTGCAGGGTATGCTCAGCCCCAGCATTTT.

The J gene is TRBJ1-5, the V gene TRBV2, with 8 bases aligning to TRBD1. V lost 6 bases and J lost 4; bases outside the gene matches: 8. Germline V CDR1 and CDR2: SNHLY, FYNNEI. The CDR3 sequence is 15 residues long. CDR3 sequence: CASRLSTGVNQPQHF. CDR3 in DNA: TGTGCCAGCAGGCTCTCGACAGGGGTGAATCAGCCCCAGCATTTT.

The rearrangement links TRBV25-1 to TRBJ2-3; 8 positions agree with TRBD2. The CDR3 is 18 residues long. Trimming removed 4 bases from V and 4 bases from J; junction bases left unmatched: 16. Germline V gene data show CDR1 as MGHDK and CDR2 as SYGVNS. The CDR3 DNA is TGTGCCAGCAGTGTCCTTGCCTCAAGCGGGAGCAATGCAGATACGCAGTATTTT. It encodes CASSVLASSGSNADTQYF.

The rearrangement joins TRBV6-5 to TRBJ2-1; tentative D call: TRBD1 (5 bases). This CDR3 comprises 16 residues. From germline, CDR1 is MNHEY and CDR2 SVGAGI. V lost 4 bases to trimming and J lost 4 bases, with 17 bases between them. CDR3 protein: CASSFSDTTFYNEQFF. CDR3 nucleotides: TGTGCCAGCAGTTTCTCGGACACGACTTTTTACAATGAGCAGTTCTTC.

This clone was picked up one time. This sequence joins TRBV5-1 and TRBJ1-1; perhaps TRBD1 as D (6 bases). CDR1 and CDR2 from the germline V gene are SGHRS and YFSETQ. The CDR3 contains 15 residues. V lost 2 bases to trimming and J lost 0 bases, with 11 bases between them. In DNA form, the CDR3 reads TGCGCCAGCAGCTTTAACAGGGAGGTGAACACTGAAGCTTTCTTT. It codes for CASSFNREVNTEAFF.

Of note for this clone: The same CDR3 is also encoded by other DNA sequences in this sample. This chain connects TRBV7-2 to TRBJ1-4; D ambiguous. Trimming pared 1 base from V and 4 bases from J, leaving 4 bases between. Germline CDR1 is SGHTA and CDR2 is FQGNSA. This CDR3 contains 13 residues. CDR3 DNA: TGTGCCAGCAGCTTAGGGGGTAATGAAAAACTGTTTTTT. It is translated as CASSLGGNEKLFF. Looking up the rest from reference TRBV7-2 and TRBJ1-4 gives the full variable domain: GAGVSQSPSNKVTEKGKDVELRCDPISGHTALYWYRQSLGQGLEFLIYFQGNSAPDKSGLPSDRFSAERTGGSVSTLTIQRTQQEDSAVYLCASSLGGNEKLFFGSGTQLSVL.